The 31 T cell receptor beta chains presented below share a single source sample, sequenced in a study of cytomegalovirus exposure and HLA in healthy donors. Use of 60 Vbeta and 13 Jbeta primers characterized the PCR. Data came from immunoSEQ multiplex PCR; TCRdb stores just in-frame clones and leaves some out. The sample lists approximately 190,000 clones; approximately 78% were seen once. Sample: PBMCs. The receptors originated from a woman aged 18-29 years in good health and CMV-seronegative.

This chain links TRBV2 with TRBJ2-1, with D tentatively TRBD2 (6 bases). This CDR3 has 13 amino acids. In germline, CDR1 is SNHLY, CDR2 FYNNEI. Deletions cut 9 bases from V and 4 bases from J, with 13 bases between. CDR3 DNA: TGTGCCAGTTCGGGAGACAGATACAATGAGCAGTTCTTC. Its protein is CASSGDRYNEQFF.

The chain couples TRBV29-1 to TRBJ1-3, with D possibly TRBD1 on 5 matching bases. Germline CDR1 is SQVTM and CDR2 is ANQGSEA. CDR3 length: 17 amino acids. Trimming cost V 6 bases and J 2 bases, with 23 bases left between them. The CDR3 DNA follows: TGCAGCGTATTGACCTACAGGACCGGGCTCCCTGGAAACACCATATATTTT. Translating it yields CSVLTYRTGLPGNTIYF.

The V gene is TRBV30, the J gene TRBJ1-2; D remains ambiguous. There are 12 residues in the CDR3. V was trimmed by 0 bases and J by 7 bases, leaving 9 bases between them. Germline V gene sequence: CDR1 GTSNPN, CDR2 SVGIG (reference sequence). This CDR3 reads CAWSVAGAGYTF. CDR3 bases: TGTGCCTGGAGTGTAGCCGGAGCTGGCTACACCTTC.

The chain links TRBV27 to TRBJ1-2; no definite D call. Per the germline V gene, CDR1 is MNHEY and CDR2 is SMNVEV (reference sequence). Trimming took off 5 bases at V and 9 bases at J, with 16 bases between the two ends. This CDR3 contains 13 residues. The chain's CDR3 is CASSPREVDRYTF. The CDR3 region has the DNA TGTGCCAGCAGTCCGCGGGAAGTCGATCGCTACACCTTC.

The rearrangement uses TRBV29-1 and TRBJ2-2; 9 bases agree with TRBD2. Germline CDR1 is SQVTM and CDR2 is ANQGSEA. The CDR3 covers 14 residues. The V segment lost 4 bases and the J segment 7 bases; nucleotides outside the gene matches: 7. CDR3 loop: CSVVMGTSNGELFF. The CDR3 DNA reads TGCAGCGTTGTTATGGGGACTAGCAACGGGGAGCTGTTTTTT.

This chain connects TRBV27 to TRBJ1-1; 7 bases fit TRBD1. CDR3 length equals 15 residues. The ends lost 6 bases at V and 0 bases at J; junction bases unmatched: 7. Germline V gene lookup returns CDR1 MNHEY and CDR2 SMNVEV (reference sequence). The CDR3, as DNA: TGTGCCAGCAGATTAACAGGGGACATGAACACTGAAGCTTTCTTT. It yields the protein CASRLTGDMNTEAFF.

The chain joins TRBV12-5 to TRBJ2-1; TRBD1 agrees at 7 bases. J was trimmed by 3 bases and V by 2 bases; bases with no gene match: 7. Looked up from germline, CDR1 is LGHNT and CDR2 is FRNRAP. This CDR3 contains 16 residues. CDR3 protein: CASGLYRDRFYNEQFF. CDR3 DNA sequence: TGTGCTAGTGGTTTGTACCGGGACAGATTCTACAATGAGCAGTTCTTC.

The V and J genes are TRBV15 and TRBJ2-3; 10 bases agree with TRBD2. The ends lost 4 bases at V and 5 bases at J; junction bases unmatched: 6. CDR1 is LNHNV, CDR2 YYDKDF, per germline (reference sequence). This CDR3 contains 15 residues. CDR3: CATSMSGGAGDTQYF. In nucleotides, the CDR3 is TGTGCCACCAGCATGAGCGGGGGGGCTGGAGATACGCAGTATTTT.

The chain combines TRBV6-1 with TRBJ2-7, with TRBD2 as a possible D gene (6 bases). This CDR3 is 13 amino acids long. Germline V gene sequence: CDR1 MNHNS, CDR2 SASEGT. V lost 5 bases, J lost 6 bases, and 14 bases lay in between. DNA for the CDR3: TGTGCCAGCAGTCTCACGGGGGTTGGCGAGCAGTACTTC. This encodes CASSLTGVGEQYF.

This clone was picked up a small number of times. Relative to the germline gene, one junction end is altered; a read error may explain this. The chain is built from TRBV6-1 and TRBJ2-7, with 8 bases lining up with TRBD1. CDR3 length: 18 residues. CDR1 and CDR2 from the germline V gene are MNHNS and SASEGT. The CDR3 DNA sequence: TGTGCCAGCAGGGAAGCCTTTTGTGGTGGACAGGGACGTTGTGAGCAGTACTTC. Protein: CASREAFCGGQGRCEQYF.

The chain combines TRBV6-5 with TRBJ2-3; 10 bases are shared with TRBD2. Germline V gene data show CDR1 as MNHEY and CDR2 as SVGAGI. The CDR3 is 12 residues long. Unmatched junction bases numbered 3, after V lost 6 bases and J lost 9 bases. CDR3 residues: CASRSGRETQYF. Here the CDR3 DNA reads TGTGCCAGCAGAAGCGGGAGGGAAACGCAGTATTTT.

V gene TRBV19 combines with J gene TRBJ2-1, with TRBD2 identical over 11 bases. CDR3 length: 16 residues. Trimming cost V 3 bases and J 4 bases; bases outside gene matches: 5. CDR1 and CDR2 from the germline V gene are LNHDA and SQIVND (reference sequence). This chain's CDR3 is CASSIGGLAEYNEQFF. CDR3 bases: TGTGCCAGTAGTATCGGGGGACTAGCGGAGTACAATGAGCAGTTCTTC. Full variable domain (outside the CDR3, taken from reference TRBV19 and TRBJ2-1): DGGITQSPKYLFRKEGQNVTLSCEQNLNHDAMYWYRQDPGQGLRLIYYSQIVNDFQKGDIAEGYSVSREKKESFPLTVTSAQKNPTAFYLCASSIGGLAEYNEQFFGPGTRLTVL.

The sample holds one count of this clone. This chain connects TRBV7-9 to TRBJ1-1; no clear D. Per germline, CDR1 SEHNR and CDR2 FQNEAQ (reference sequence). Trimming pared 1 base from V and 5 bases from J, leaving 5 bases between. The CDR3 contains 12 residues. As DNA, the CDR3 is TGTGCCAGCAGCTTAGTTTTAACTGAAGCTTTCTTT. It is translated as CASSLVLTEAFF. Full variable domain (missing parts from reference TRBV7-9 and TRBJ1-1): DTGVSQNPRHKITKRGQNVTFRCDPISEHNRLYWYRQTLGQGPEFLTYFQNEAQLEKSRLLSDRFSAERPKGSFSTLEIQRTEQGDSAMYLCASSLVLTEAFFGQGTRLTVV.

This clone occurred once. The chain combines TRBV15 with TRBJ2-2; a possible D gene is TRBD1 (6 bases). Trimming pared 6 bases from V and 5 bases from J, leaving 13 bases between. CDR1 and CDR2 (germline): LNHNV, YYDKDF (reference sequence). The CDR3 has 14 amino acids. CDR3 residues: CATSKGHPTGELFF. CDR3 nucleotide sequence: TGTGCCACCAGTAAGGGACACCCTACCGGGGAGCTGTTTTTT.

The chain employs TRBV7-2 and TRBJ2-1; 10 positions agree with TRBD2. This CDR3 has 16 amino acids. V shed 3 bases, J shed 8 bases, and the junction held 10 bases outside the gene matches. Germline values: CDR1 SGHTA, CDR2 FQGNSA. CDR3 nucleotide sequence: TGTGCCAGCAGCTTGGCTAGCGGGAGATTTGTGGATGAGCAGTTCTTC. Its protein is CASSLASGRFVDEQFF.

The chain combines TRBV18 with TRBJ2-7; 7 nucleotides match TRBD1. The V segment lost 3 bases and the J segment 7 bases; nucleotides outside the gene matches: 3. The germline V gene encodes CDR1 KGHSH and CDR2 LQKENI. The CDR3 contains 12 residues. The CDR3 reads CASSPTGWEQYF. The CDR3 DNA follows: TGTGCCAGCTCACCGACAGGGTGGGAGCAGTACTTC.

J is TRBJ2-1 and V is TRBV19, with D maybe TRBD1 (6 bases). Trimming took 5 bases from V and 9 from J, leaving 20 bases between them. This CDR3 has 15 residues. Germline CDR1 LNHDA, CDR2 SQIVND (reference sequence). The CDR3 sequence: CASSPGGQKGGEQFF. The CDR3 DNA reads TGTGCCAGTAGTCCGGGCGGCCAAAAAGGGGGTGAGCAGTTCTTC.

Regarding this clone: The same CDR3 can be traced to other DNA sequences in this sample. This rearrangement joins TRBV19 to TRBJ1-1, with 7 nucleotides matching TRBD1. The ends lost 6 bases at V and 0 bases at J; junction bases unmatched: 1. The germline CDR1 and CDR2 sequences are LNHDA and SQIVND (reference sequence). The CDR3 has 13 amino acids. The CDR3 DNA reads as TGTGCCAGTAGGGGACAGTTGAACACTGAAGCTTTCTTT. Protein: CASRGQLNTEAFF.

This clone was recorded a few times. The chain couples TRBV7-8 to TRBJ2-2, with unresolved D. Germline assignment: CDR1 SGHVS and CDR2 FQNEAQ. CDR3 size: 11 residues. The DNA for the CDR3 is TGTGCAGTACTGAACACCGGGGAGCTGTTTTTT. Its protein is CAVLNTGELFF. The entire variable domain, with the rest obtained from reference TRBV7-8 and TRBJ2-2, is as follows: GAGVSQSPRYKVAKRGQDVALRCDPISGHVSLFWYQQALGQGPEFLTYFQNEAQLDKSGLPSDRFFAERPEGSVSTLKIQRTQQEDSAVYLCAVLNTGELFFGEGSRLTVL.

J is TRBJ2-3 and V is TRBV5-1, with 8 nucleotides matching TRBD2. CDR3 length: 15 amino acids. J was trimmed by 6 bases and V by 4 bases; bases with no gene match: 10. Germline-derived CDR1 and CDR2 are SGHRS and YFSETQ. Here the CDR3 reads CASSREPGGRDTQYF. For the CDR3, the DNA is TGCGCCAGCAGCCGGGAGCCGGGGGGGCGGGATACGCAGTATTTT.

The V call is TRBV28, the J call TRBJ2-7; 10 bases agree with TRBD2. The V gene end was trimmed by 5 bases and the J gene end by 2 bases; junction bases not matched to a gene: 12. Germline V lookup: CDR1 MDHEN, CDR2 SYDVKM. This CDR3 has 17 amino acids. DNA for the CDR3: TGTGCCAGCAGTACTATAGCGGGAGGAATGCTTACCTACGAGCAGTACTTC. Protein sequence: CASSTIAGGMLTYEQYF.

The sample holds one count of this clone. V gene TRBV5-1 combines with J gene TRBJ2-1, with 8 bases aligning to TRBD2. CDR3 size: 15 residues. The germline V gene encodes CDR1 SGHRS and CDR2 YFSETQ. V shed 4 bases and J 0 bases; nucleotides not matched to a gene: 3. CDR3 nucleotide sequence: TGCGCCAGCAGCATGAGCGGGAGCTCCTACAATGAGCAGTTCTTC. It specifies CASSMSGSSYNEQFF. Complete variable domain (other parts from reference TRBV5-1 and TRBJ2-1): KAGVTQTPRYLIKTRGQQVTLSCSPISGHRSVSWYQQTPGQGLQFLFEYFSETQRNKGNFPGRFSGRQFSNSRSEMNVSTLELGDSALYLCASSMSGSSYNEQFFGPGTRLTVL.

The chain has TRBV5-4 and TRBJ2-5; D gene ambiguous. The germline CDR1 and CDR2 sequences are SGHNT and YYREEE (reference sequence). The CDR3 totals 14 residues. Trimming cost V 2 bases and J 2 bases, with 10 bases left between them. CDR3 sequence: CASSFVSQQETQYF. The CDR3, as DNA: TGTGCCAGCAGCTTCGTTTCCCAGCAAGAGACCCAGTACTTC.

The rearrangement uses TRBV28 and TRBJ2-2, with 7 nucleotides matching TRBD2. The CDR3 contains 15 residues. The germline gives CDR1 MDHEN, CDR2 SYDVKM. The J segment lost 2 bases and the V segment lost 5 bases, leaving 5 bases of the junction unmatched. The DNA for the CDR3 is TGTGCCAGCAGTCTCCCTAGCGGTAACACCGGGGAGCTGTTTTTT. Residues: CASSLPSGNTGELFF.

This clone occurred once. CDR3 coding DNA: TGTGCCAGCAGTGACAGGCGGGCGAGGAAGCCCCAGCATTTT. This sequence encodes CASSDRRARKPQHF. The chain couples TRBV2 to TRBJ1-5; D not certain. With 3 bases removed from V and 8 bases from J, the gap between germline ends came to 14 bases. The CDR3 runs 14 residues. Germline V gene sequence: CDR1 SNHLY, CDR2 FYNNEI.

V is TRBV7-2 and J is TRBJ1-2; D uncertain. V was pared by 0 bases and J by 7 bases, with 12 bases between. Germline V gives CDR1 SGHTA, CDR2 FQGNSA. The CDR3 is 14 amino acids. The DNA of the CDR3 is TGTGCCAGCAGCTTAGCGATTGCAGGTTTTGGCTACACCTTC. Translated, it gives CASSLAIAGFGYTF. The variable domain in full, completed from reference TRBV7-2 and TRBJ1-2, reads GAGVSQSPSNKVTEKGKDVELRCDPISGHTALYWYRQSLGQGLEFLIYFQGNSAPDKSGLPSDRFSAERTGGSVSTLTIQRTQQEDSAVYLCASSLAIAGFGYTFGSGTRLTVV.

V and J are TRBV5-6 and TRBJ2-5, with 8 bases lining up with TRBD1. The CDR3 contains 14 residues. The trim removed 3 bases at V and 4 bases at J, leaving 5 bases unmatched. The germline V gene encodes CDR1 SGHDT and CDR2 YYEEEE. Here the CDR3 reads CASSSTGQGETQYF. CDR3 in DNA: TGTGCCAGCAGCTCGACAGGACAGGGAGAGACCCAGTACTTC.

The CDR3 sequence is CASSSGGGTDTQYF. In DNA, the CDR3 is TGTGCCAGCAGCTCCGGCGGGGGCACAGATACGCAGTATTTT. The chain recombines TRBV7-2 with TRBJ2-3, with D possibly TRBD2 on 6 matching bases. CDR3 length equals 14 residues. Germline CDR1 is SGHTA and CDR2 is FQGNSA. Trimming removed 4 bases at V and 1 base at J, with 9 bases between.

This clone was seen a handful of times. The chain combines TRBV19 with TRBJ2-7; 10 bases line up with TRBD1. V was clipped by 4 bases and J by 7 bases; unmatched bases: 7. Germline loops: CDR1 LNHDA, CDR2 SQIVND (reference sequence). This CDR3 region has 14 residues. In DNA form, the CDR3 reads TGTGCCAGTAGTACCGGGACAGGGGTAGGGGAGCAGTACTTC. Translated, it gives CASSTGTGVGEQYF.

This clone was seen a handful of times. The chain recombines TRBV6-1 with TRBJ1-1, with unresolved D. The CDR3 loop spans 12 amino acids. In germline, CDR1 is MNHNS, CDR2 SASEGT. V shed 2 bases and J shed 3 bases, with 4 bases lying between them. In DNA, the CDR3 is TGTGCCAGCAGTGAACTTTACACTGAAGCTTTCTTT. It codes for CASSELYTEAFF.

The V gene is TRBV15, the J gene TRBJ1-1; TRBD1 might be the D (5 bases). V lost 0 bases and J 0 bases, leaving 11 bases between the germline ends. The CDR3 is 16 amino acids. Germline lookup yields CDR1 LNHNV and CDR2 YYDKDF (reference sequence). The chain's CDR3 is CATSRDPPGLNTEAFF. The CDR3 DNA is TGTGCCACCAGCAGAGATCCGCCAGGGCTGAACACTGAAGCTTTCTTT.